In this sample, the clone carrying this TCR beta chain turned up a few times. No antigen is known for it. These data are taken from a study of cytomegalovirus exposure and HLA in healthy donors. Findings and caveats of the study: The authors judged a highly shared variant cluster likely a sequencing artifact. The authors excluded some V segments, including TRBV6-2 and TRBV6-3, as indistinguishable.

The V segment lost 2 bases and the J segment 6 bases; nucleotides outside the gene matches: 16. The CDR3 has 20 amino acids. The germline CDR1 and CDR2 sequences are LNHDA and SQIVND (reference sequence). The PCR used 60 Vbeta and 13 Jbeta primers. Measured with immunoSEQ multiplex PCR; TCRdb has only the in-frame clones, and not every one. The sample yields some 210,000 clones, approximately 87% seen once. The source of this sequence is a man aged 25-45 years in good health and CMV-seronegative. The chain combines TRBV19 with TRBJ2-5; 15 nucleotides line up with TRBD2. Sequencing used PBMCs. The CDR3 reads CASSITTGLAGGVNSKTQYF. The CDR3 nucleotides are TGTGCCAGTAGTATAACCACGGGACTAGCGGGGGGTGTTAACAGTAAGACCCAGTACTTC.